This T cell receptor beta chain was identified in a study of blood T cell repertoires in COVID-19. Overall study context: COVID-19 samples, acute and convalescent, were from the United States, Italy and Spain. T cells, B-cell-depleted T cells, or PBMCs supplied cDNA or gDNA.

As processed by the authors: The assay estimated nucleated cells by amplifying reference gene primers. Sequenced by immunoSEQ multiplex PCR; TCRdb stores in-frame clones only, minus some. V and J calls and clone size come straight from that table; D and trimming were deduced from the DNA. The sample has 120,000 or so clones, about 86% seen once. V was clipped by 3 bases and J by 2 bases, with 6 bases between them. The CDR3 covers 13 residues. Germline lookup yields CDR1 LGHDT and CDR2 YNNKEL (reference sequence). Material: peripheral blood. The chain combines TRBV3-1 (or the pseudogene TRBV3-2) with TRBJ2-3, with D tentatively TRBD1 (5 bases). This receptor was identified in an elderly man with active or convalescent COVID-19. In nucleotides, the CDR3 is TGTGCCAGCAGCCAGGACAACACAGATACGCAGTATTTT. Translated: CASSQDNTDTQYF.